A single T cell receptor (beta chain) is shown here with its context. This record belongs to a study of T cells in Graves' hyperthyroidism and ophthalmopathy. This CDR3 is built from 14 residues. Germline V gene sequence: CDR1 LNHNV, CDR2 YYDKDF (reference sequence). Trimming left V 5 bases short and J 6 bases short, with 17 bases between. Pregnant or lactating patients were excluded, as were those with uncontrolled infection or other autoimmune disease. Clinical symptoms, serum thyroxine and TRAb, thyroid ultrasound and orbital computed tomography together formed the diagnostic basis. TCR beta CDR3 regions were amplified from RNA transcripts. TCR CDR3 underwent first-round RT-PCR with the HTBI primer set. In TCRdb, the multiplex PCR reads were re-called with MiXCR into one record per CDR3 protein. The sample lists around 570,000 distinct CDR3 sequences, 15% to 20% occurring once.

The TCR comes from a man aged 35 to 55 with Graves' ophthalmopathy. Input material: blood. This rearrangement joins TRBV15 to TRBJ2-7; D may be TRBD1 or TRBD2 (5 bases each). The CDR3 bases are TGTGCCACCAGCTCATTACCGGGACCAAGCGAGCAGTACTTC. Translated, it gives CATSSLPGPSEQYF.